One and the same sample provided the 5 T cell receptor beta chains below, sequenced in a study of beta chain features in type 1 diabetes. Study-wide points: Shortening of TCRB CDR3s, moderate but significant, appeared in all four CD4+ subsets of Type 1 diabetes patients.

Their specific antigens are unknown. The study reverse transcribed the entire isolated RNA, so it sequenced expressed TCRB transcripts. Produced via immunoSEQ multiplex PCR; TCRdb's table is partial and in-frame only. The top ten hold 0.015% to 0.02% of the sample, which has roughly 300,000 clones, around an eighth seen once. Sequencing was performed on naive CD4+ T cells from blood. These receptors all stem from a man aged 25-40 years with type 1 diabetes.

The chain is built from TRBV30 and TRBJ2-1; 9 nucleotides agree with TRBD1. V gave up 2 bases and J gave up 5 bases; unmatched junction bases: 7. Germline V lookup: CDR1 GTSNPN, CDR2 SVGIG (reference sequence). CDR3 length: 15 amino acids. The CDR3 coding sequence is TGTGCCTGGAGTCCGACAGGGGGGGGACACAATGAGCAGTTCTTC. Translating gives CAWSPTGGGHNEQFF.

The rearrangement links TRBV30 to TRBJ2-5; 9 positions match TRBD1. The CDR3 is made up of 15 amino acids. Germline assignment: CDR1 GTSNPN and CDR2 SVGIG (reference sequence). After removal of 1 base from V and 5 bases from J, the junction contained 8 bases not matched to a gene. The CDR3 region is CAWSGQGGNGETQYF. CDR3 in DNA: TGTGCCTGGAGTGGACAGGGGGGAAATGGGGAGACCCAGTACTTC.

V and J are TRBV2 and TRBJ1-5, with D unresolved. Germline CDR1 is SNHLY and CDR2 is FYNNEI. The CDR3 spans 14 residues. The ends were cut back, 5 bases at V and 6 bases at J, with 14 bases in the middle. CDR3 nucleotide sequence: TGTGCCAGCAGTCCGACATCTTCGAGTCAGCCCCAGCATTTT. Amino acids: CASSPTSSSQPQHF. Variable domain in full (rest from reference TRBV2 and TRBJ1-5): EPEVTQTPSHQVTQMGQEVILRCVPISNHLYFYWYRQILGQKVEFLVSFYNNEISEKSEIFDDQFSVERPDGSNFTLKIRSTKLEDSAMYFCASSPTSSSQPQHFGDGTRLSIL.

This clone was seen more than once but under ten times. The V call is TRBV7-3, the J call TRBJ1-1; D not certain. Germline CDR1 SGHTA, CDR2 FQGTGA. This CDR3 is 13 amino acids long. V was cut by 8 bases and J by 1 base, with 11 bases left in between. The CDR3 region is CASGSGPNTEAFF. CDR3 bases: TGTGCCAGCGGCTCAGGCCCGAACACTGAAGCTTTCTTT. The full variable domain, its missing parts supplied by reference TRBV7-3 and TRBJ1-1, is GAGVSQTPSNKVTEKGKYVELRCDPISGHTALYWYRQSLGQGPEFLIYFQGTGAADDSGLPNDRFFAVRPEGSVSTLKIQRTERGDSAVYLCASGSGPNTEAFFGQGTRLTVV.

The chain links TRBV2 to TRBJ2-1; 8 bases are shared with TRBD1. The length of the CDR3 is 13 residues. V shed 6 bases, J shed 8 bases, and the junction held 6 bases outside the gene matches. The germline gives CDR1 SNHLY, CDR2 FYNNEI. The CDR3 DNA sequence: TGTGCCAGCAGAGGACAGGGTCGCGATGAGCAGTTCTTC. It translates to CASRGQGRDEQFF. Based on the CDR3 plus reference TRBV2 and TRBJ2-1, the full variable domain is EPEVTQTPSHQVTQMGQEVILRCVPISNHLYFYWYRQILGQKVEFLVSFYNNEISEKSEIFDDQFSVERPDGSNFTLKIRSTKLEDSAMYFCASRGQGRDEQFFGPGTRLTVL.